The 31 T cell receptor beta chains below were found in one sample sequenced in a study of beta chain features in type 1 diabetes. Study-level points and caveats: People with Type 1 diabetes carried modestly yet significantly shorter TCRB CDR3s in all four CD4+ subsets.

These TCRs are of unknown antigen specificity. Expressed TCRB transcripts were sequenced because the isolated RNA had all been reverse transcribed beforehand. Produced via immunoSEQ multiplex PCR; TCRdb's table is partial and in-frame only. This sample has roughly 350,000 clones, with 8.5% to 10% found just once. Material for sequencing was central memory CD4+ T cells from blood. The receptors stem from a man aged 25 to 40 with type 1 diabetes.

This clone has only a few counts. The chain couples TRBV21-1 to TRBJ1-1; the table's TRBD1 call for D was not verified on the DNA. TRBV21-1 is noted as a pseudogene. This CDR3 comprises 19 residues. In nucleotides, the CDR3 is TGTGCCAGCAGCATCTTTTTTATCGGGACAAAAAAGGGGAGCACTGAAGCTTTCTTT. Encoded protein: CASSIFFIGTKKGSTEAFF.

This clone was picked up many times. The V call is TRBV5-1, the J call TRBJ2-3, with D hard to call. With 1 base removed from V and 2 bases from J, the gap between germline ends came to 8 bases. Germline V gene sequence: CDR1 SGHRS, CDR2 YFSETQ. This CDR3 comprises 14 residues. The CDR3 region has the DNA TGCGCCAGCAGCTTGCGGACCTACACAGATACGCAGTATTTT. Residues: CASSLRTYTDTQYF.

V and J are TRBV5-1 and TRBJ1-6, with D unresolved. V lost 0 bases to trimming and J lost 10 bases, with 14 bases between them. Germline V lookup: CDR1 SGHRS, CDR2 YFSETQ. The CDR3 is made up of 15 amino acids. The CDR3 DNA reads TGCGCCAGCAGCTTGGTGGCGGGAATCGAGTCACCCCTCCACTTT. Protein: CASSLVAGIESPLHF.

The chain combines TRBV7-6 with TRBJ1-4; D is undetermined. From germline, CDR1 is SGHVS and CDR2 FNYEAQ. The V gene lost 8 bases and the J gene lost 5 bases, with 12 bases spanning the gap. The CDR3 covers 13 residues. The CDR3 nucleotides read TGTGCCAGCGGCTCCGGGCCGAATGAAAAACTGTTTTTT. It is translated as CASGSGPNEKLFF.

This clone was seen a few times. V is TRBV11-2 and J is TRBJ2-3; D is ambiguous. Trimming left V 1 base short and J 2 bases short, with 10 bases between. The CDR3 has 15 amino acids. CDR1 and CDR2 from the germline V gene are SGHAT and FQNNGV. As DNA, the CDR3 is TGTGCCAGCAGCTTAGCTTTAGGGAACACAGATACGCAGTATTTT. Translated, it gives CASSLALGNTDTQYF.

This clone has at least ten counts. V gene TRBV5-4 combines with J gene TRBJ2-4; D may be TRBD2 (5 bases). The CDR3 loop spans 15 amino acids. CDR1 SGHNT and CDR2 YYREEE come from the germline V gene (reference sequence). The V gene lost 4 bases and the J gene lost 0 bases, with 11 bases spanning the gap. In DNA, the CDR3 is TGTGCCAGCAGCCCCCAGGCGGGAGCCAAAAACATTCAGTACTTC. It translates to CASSPQAGAKNIQYF.

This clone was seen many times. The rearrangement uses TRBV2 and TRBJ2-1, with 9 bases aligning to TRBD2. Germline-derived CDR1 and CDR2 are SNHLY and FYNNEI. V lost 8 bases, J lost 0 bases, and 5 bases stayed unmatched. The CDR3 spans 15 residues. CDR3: CASHLLAGSYNEQFF. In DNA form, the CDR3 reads TGTGCCAGCCATCTACTAGCGGGCTCCTACAATGAGCAGTTCTTC.

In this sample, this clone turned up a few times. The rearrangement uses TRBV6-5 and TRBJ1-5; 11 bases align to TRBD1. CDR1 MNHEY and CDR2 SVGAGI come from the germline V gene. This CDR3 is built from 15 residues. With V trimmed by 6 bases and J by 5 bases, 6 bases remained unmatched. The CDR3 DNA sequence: TGTGCCAGCAGACCCTCGGGACAGGGGGATCAGCCCCAGCATTTT. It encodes CASRPSGQGDQPQHF.

The CDR3 reads CAISLTTGGYTF. DNA for the CDR3: TGTGCCATCAGCTTAACGACAGGAGGCTACACCTTC. The rearrangement joins TRBV10-3 to TRBJ1-2; a weak D match, TRBD1 (6 bases). The V end was cut by 6 bases, the J end by 8 bases, with 13 bases between. Germline CDR1 and CDR2: ENHRY and SYGVKD. The CDR3 consists of 12 residues.

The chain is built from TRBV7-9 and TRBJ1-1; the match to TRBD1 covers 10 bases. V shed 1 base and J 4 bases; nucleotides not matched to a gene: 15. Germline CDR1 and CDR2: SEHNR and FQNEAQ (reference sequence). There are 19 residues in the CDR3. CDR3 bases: TGTGCCAGCAGCTTAGGGCGATATAGGGGACAGGGGTTCTCCACTGAAGCTTTCTTT. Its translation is CASSLGRYRGQGFSTEAFF.

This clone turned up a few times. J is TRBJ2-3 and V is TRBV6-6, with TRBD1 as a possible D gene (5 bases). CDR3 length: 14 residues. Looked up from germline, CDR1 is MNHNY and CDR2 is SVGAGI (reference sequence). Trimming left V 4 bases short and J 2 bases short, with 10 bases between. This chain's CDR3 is CASSSRGLTDTQYF. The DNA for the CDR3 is TGTGCCAGCAGTTCAAGGGGCCTCACAGATACGCAGTATTTT.

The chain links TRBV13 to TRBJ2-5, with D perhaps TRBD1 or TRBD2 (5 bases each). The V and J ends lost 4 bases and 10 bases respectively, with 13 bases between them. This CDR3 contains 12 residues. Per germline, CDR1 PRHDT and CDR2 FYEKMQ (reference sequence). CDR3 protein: CASSWDPIFQYF. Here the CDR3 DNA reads TGTGCCAGCAGCTGGGACCCCATCTTCCAGTACTTC.

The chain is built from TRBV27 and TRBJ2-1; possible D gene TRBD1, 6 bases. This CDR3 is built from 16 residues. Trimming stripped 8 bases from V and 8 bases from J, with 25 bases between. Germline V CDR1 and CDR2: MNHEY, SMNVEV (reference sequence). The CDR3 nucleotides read TGTGCCAGCCACTTTCAGGGGTCCGGTCGGGGCTATGAGCAGTTCTTC. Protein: CASHFQGSGRGYEQFF.

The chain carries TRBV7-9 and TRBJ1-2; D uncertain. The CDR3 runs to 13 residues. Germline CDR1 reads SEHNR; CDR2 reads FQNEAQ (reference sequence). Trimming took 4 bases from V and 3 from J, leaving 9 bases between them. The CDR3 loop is CASSSGRYYGYTF. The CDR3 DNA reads TGTGCCAGCAGCTCGGGTCGCTACTATGGCTACACCTTC.

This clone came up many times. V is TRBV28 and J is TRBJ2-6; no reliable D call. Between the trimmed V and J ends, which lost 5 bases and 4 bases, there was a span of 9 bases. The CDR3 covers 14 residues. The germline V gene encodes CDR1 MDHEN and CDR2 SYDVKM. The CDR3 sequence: CASSPVVGANVLTF. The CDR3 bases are TGTGCCAGCAGTCCGGTGGTCGGGGCCAACGTCCTGACTTTC.

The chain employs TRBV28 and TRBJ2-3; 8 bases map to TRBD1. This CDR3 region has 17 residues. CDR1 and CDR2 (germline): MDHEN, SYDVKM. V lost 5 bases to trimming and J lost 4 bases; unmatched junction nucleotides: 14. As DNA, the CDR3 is TGTGCCAGCAGTCCCTATGCCGGGACAGGCCTCTCAGATACGCAGTATTTT. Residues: CASSPYAGTGLSDTQYF.

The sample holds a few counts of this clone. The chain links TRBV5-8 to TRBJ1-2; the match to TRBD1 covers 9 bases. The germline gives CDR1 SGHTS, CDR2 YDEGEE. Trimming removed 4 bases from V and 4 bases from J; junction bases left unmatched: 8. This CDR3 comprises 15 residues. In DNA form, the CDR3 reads TGTGCCAGCAGCCTCCGGACAGGGGTTGTCTATGGCTACACCTTC. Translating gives CASSLRTGVVYGYTF.

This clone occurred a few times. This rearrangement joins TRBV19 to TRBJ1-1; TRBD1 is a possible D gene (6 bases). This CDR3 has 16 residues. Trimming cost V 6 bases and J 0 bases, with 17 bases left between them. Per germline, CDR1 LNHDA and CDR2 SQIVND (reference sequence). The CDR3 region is CASSSGTSYMNTEAFF. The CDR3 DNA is TGTGCCAGTAGCTCCGGGACATCTTACATGAACACTGAAGCTTTCTTT.

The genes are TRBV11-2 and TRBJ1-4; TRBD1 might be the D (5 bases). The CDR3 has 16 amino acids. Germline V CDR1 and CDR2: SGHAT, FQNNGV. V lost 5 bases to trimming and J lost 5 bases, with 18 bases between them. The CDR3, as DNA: TGTGCCAGCAGCCCACAGGCCCGAGGGCCGAATGAAAAACTGTTTTTT. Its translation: CASSPQARGPNEKLFF. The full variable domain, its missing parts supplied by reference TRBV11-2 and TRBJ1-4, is EAGVAQSPRYKIIEKRQSVAFWCNPISGHATLYWYQQILGQGPKLLIQFQNNGVVDDSQLPKDRFSAERLKGVDSTLKIQPAKLEDSAVYLCASSPQARGPNEKLFFGSGTQLSVL.

The CDR3 is CASSPTSRRLSYNEQFF. The CDR3 DNA follows: TGTGCCAGCAGTCCGACTAGCCGCCGCCTCTCCTACAATGAGCAGTTCTTC. The chain links TRBV7-3 to TRBJ2-1, with 7 bases aligning to TRBD2. V dropped 6 bases and J dropped 0; count of bases not matched to a gene: 11. This CDR3 contains 17 residues. The V gene's germline CDR1 is SGHTA and CDR2 FQGTGA.

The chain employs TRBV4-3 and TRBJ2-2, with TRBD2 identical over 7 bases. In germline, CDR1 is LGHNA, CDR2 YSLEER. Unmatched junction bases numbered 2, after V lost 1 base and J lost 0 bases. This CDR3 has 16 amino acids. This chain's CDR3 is CASSQGEGTNTGELFF. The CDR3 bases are TGCGCCAGCAGCCAAGGGGAGGGTACGAACACCGGGGAGCTGTTTTTT.

The CDR3 sequence is CASSLVRVGGYTF. CDR3 nucleotides: TGTGCCAGCAGCTTGGTCAGGGTTGGAGGCTACACCTTC. J is TRBJ1-2 and V is TRBV5-5, with D tentatively TRBD1 (5 bases). CDR3 size: 13 residues. Trimming shortened V by 0 bases and J by 8 bases, and 11 bases separated the two germline ends. The germline V gene has CDR1 SGHKS and CDR2 YYEKEE (reference sequence).

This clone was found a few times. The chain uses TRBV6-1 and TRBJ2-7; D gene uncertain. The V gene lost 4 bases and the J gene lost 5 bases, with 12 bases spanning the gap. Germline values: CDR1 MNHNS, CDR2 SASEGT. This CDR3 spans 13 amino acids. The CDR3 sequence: CASSGTYQDEQYF. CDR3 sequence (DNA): TGTGCCAGCAGTGGGACGTATCAGGACGAGCAGTACTTC.

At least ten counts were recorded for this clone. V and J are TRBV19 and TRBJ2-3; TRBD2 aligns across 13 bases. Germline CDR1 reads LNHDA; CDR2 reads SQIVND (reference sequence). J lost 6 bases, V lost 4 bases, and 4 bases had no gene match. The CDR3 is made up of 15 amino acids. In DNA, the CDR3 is TGTGCCAGTAGTACCGGGACTAGCGGGAAGGATACGCAGTATTTT. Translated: CASSTGTSGKDTQYF.

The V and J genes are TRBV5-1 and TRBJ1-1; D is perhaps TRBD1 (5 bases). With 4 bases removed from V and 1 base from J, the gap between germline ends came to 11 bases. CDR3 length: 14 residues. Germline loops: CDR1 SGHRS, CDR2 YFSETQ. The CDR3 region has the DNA TGCGCCAGCAGCCTGGGACGGGCGAACACTGAAGCTTTCTTT. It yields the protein CASSLGRANTEAFF.

CDR3 in DNA: TGTGCCAGCAGCTTAGCCTACAGGGGGCGAGTGGAGCAGTACTTC. This gives the protein CASSLAYRGRVEQYF. This chain joins TRBV7-2 and TRBJ2-7; TRBD1 matches at 9 bases. The CDR3 runs 15 residues. Germline CDR1 is SGHTA and CDR2 is FQGNSA. Trimming took 0 bases from V and 7 from J; bases not matched to a gene: 7.

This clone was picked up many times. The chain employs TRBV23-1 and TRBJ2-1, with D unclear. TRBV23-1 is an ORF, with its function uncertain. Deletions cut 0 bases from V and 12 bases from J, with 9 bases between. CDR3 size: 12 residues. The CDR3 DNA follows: TGCGCCAGCAGTCAATCTCGGAGTGGGCAGTTCTTC. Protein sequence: CASSQSRSGQFF.

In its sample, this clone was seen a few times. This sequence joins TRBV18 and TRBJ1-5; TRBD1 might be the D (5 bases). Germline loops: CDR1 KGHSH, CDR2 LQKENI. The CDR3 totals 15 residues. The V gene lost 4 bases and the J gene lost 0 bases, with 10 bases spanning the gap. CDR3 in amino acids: CASSRQGDSNQPQHF. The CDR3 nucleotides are TGTGCCAGCTCACGCCAGGGCGATAGCAATCAGCCCCAGCATTTT.

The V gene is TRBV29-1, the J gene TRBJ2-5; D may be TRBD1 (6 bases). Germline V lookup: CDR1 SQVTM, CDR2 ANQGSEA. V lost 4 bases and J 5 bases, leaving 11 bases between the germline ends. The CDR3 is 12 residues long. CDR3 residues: CSVAGAGETQYF. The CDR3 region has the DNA TGCAGCGTTGCAGGGGCTGGTGAGACCCAGTACTTC.

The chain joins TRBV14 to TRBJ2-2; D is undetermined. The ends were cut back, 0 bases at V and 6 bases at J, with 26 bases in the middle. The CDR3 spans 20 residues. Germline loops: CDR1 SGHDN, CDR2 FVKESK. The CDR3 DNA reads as TGTGCCAGCAGCCAAGATAAATGGGTTGGCGTCGCCAGAGTGGCCGGGGAGCTGTTTTTT. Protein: CASSQDKWVGVARVAGELFF.

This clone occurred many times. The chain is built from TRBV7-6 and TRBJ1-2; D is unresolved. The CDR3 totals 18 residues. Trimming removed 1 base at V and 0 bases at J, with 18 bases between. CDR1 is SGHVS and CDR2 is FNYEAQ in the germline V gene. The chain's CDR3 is CASSLVGYRRAANYGYTF. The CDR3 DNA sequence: TGTGCCAGCAGCTTAGTAGGCTATAGGAGAGCTGCTAACTATGGCTACACCTTC. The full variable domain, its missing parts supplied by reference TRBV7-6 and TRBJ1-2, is GAGVSQSPRYKVTKRGQDVALRCDPISGHVSLYWYRQALGQGPEFLTYFNYEAQQDKSGLPNDRFSAERPEGSISTLTIQRTEQRDSAMYRCASSLVGYRRAANYGYTFGSGTRLTVV.